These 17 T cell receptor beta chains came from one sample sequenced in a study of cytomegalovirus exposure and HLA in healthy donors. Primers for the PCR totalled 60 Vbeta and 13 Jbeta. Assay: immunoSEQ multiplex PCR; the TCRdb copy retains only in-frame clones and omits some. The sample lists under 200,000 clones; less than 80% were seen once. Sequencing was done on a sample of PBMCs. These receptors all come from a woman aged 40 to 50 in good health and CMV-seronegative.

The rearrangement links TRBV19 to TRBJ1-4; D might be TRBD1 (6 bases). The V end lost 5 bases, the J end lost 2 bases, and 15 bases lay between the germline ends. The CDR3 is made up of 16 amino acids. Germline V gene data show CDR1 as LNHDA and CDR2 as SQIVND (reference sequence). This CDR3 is CASSPTGGLTNEKLFF. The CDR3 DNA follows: TGTGCCAGTAGTCCGACAGGAGGTCTGACTAATGAAAAACTGTTTTTT.

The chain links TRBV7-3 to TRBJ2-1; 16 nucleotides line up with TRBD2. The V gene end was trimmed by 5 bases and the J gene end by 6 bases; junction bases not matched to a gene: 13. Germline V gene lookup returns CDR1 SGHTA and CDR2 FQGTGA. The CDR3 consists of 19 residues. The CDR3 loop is CASSPMGGTSGRAGNEQFF. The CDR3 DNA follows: TGTGCCAGCAGCCCAATGGGCGGGACTAGCGGGAGGGCCGGCAATGAGCAGTTCTTC.

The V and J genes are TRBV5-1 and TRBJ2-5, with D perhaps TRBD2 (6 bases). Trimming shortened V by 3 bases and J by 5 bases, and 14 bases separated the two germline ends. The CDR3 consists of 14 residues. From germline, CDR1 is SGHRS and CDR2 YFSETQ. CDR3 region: CASSYGGAGETQYF. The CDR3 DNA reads TGCGCCAGCAGCTACGGAGGGGCAGGGGAGACCCAGTACTTC.

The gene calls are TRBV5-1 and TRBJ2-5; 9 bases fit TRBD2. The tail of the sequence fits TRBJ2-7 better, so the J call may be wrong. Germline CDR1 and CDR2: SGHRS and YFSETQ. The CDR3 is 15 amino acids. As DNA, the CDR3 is TGCGCCAGCAGCTTGTCCGGCGGGAGGGCCTACGAGCAGTACTTC. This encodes CASSLSGGRAYEQYF.

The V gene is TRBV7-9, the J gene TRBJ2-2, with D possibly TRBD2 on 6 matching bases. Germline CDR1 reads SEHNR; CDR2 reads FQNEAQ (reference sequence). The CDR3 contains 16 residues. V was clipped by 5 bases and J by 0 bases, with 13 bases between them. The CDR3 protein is CASSRMVAANTGELFF. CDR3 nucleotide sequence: TGTGCCAGCAGCCGGATGGTAGCGGCGAACACCGGGGAGCTGTTTTTT.

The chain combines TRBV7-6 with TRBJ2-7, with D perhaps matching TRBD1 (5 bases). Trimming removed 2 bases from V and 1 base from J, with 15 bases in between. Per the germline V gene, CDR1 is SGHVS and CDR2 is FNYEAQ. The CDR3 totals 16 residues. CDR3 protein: CASSLSGSGFSYEQYF. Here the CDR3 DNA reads TGTGCCAGCAGCTTATCTGGGTCAGGGTTTTCCTACGAGCAGTACTTC. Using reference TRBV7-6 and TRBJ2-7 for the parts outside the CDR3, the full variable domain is GAGVSQSPRYKVTKRGQDVALRCDPISGHVSLYWYRQALGQGPEFLTYFNYEAQQDKSGLPNDRFSAERPEGSISTLTIQRTEQRDSAMYRCASSLSGSGFSYEQYFGPGTRLTVT.

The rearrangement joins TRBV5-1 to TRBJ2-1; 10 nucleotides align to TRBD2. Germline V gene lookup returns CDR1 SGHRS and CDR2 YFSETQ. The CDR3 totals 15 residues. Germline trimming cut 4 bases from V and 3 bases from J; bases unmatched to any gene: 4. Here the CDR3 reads CASSPLAGVYNEQFF. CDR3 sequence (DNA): TGCGCCAGCAGCCCCCTAGCGGGAGTCTACAATGAGCAGTTCTTC.

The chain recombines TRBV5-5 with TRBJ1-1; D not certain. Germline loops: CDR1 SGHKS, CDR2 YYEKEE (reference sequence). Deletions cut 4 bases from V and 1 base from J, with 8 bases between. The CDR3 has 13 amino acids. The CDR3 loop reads CASSSQENTEAFF. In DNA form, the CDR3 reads TGTGCCAGCAGCAGCCAGGAGAACACTGAAGCTTTCTTT.

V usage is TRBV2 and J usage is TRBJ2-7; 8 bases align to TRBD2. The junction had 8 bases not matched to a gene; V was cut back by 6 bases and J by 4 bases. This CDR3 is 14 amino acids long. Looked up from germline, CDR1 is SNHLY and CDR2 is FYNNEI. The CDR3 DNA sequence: TGTGCCAGCAGCGGGACGGGGGGGGTTTACGAGCAGTACTTC. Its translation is CASSGTGGVYEQYF.

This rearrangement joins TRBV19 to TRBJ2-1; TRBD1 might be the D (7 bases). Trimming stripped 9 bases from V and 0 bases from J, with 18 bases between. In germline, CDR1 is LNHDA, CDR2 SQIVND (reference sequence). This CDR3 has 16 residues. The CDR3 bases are TGTGCCAGCAGGGGGGCCGAACTGGACTCCTACAATGAGCAGTTCTTC. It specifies CASRGAELDSYNEQFF.

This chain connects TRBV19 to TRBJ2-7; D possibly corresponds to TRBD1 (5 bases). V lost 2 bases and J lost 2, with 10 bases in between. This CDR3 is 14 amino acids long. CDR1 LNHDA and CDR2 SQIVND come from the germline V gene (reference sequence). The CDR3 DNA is TGTGCCAGTAGTATAACCCGACAGACCTACGAGCAGTACTTC. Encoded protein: CASSITRQTYEQYF.

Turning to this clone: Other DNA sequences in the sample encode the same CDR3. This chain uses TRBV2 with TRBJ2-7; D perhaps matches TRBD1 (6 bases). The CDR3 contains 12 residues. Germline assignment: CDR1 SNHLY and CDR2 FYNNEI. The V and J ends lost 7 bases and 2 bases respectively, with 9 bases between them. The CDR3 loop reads CASTDSTYEQYF. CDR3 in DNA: TGTGCCAGCACGGACAGCACCTACGAGCAGTACTTC.

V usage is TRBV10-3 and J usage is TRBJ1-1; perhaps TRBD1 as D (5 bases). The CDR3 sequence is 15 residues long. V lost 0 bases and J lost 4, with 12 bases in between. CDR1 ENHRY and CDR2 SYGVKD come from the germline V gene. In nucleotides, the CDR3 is TGTGCCATCAGTGAGTCAGGGGCGGGGGGCACTGAAGCTTTCTTT. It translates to CAISESGAGGTEAFF.

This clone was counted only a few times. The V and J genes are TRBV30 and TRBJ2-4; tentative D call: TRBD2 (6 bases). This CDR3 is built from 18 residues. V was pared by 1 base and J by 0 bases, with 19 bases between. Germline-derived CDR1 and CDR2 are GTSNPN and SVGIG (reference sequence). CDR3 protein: CAWSDPGEKGLAKNIQYF. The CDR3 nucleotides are TGTGCCTGGAGTGATCCGGGAGAGAAGGGCCTAGCCAAAAACATTCAGTACTTC.

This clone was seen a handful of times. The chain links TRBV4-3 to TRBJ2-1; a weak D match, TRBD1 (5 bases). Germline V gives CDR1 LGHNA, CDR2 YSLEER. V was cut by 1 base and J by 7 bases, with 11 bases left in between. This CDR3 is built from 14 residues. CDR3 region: CASSQGQRRNEQFF. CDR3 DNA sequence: TGCGCCAGCAGCCAAGGACAGCGTCGGAATGAGCAGTTCTTC.

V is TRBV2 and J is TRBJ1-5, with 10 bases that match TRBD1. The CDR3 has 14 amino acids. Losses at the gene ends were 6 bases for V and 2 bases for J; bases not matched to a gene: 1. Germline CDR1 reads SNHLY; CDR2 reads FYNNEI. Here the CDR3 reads CASRGTGGNQPQHF. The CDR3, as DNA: TGTGCCAGCAGAGGGACAGGGGGCAATCAGCCCCAGCATTTT.

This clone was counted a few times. CDR3 loop: CASSLISGGNTEAFF. CDR3 bases: TGCGCCAGCAGCCTCATTTCAGGGGGGAACACTGAAGCTTTCTTT. This chain connects TRBV5-1 to TRBJ1-1; TRBD1 matches 7 bases. Looked up from germline, CDR1 is SGHRS and CDR2 is YFSETQ. V was pared by 4 bases and J by 1 base, with 7 bases of the junction left unmatched. CDR3 size: 15 residues.